This T cell receptor beta chain is from a study of Tregs in tolerant kidney transplant recipients. V lost 4 bases to trimming and J lost 0 bases, with 13 bases between them. The CDR3 sequence is 16 residues long. Germline V gene sequence: CDR1 MNHEY, CDR2 SVGAGI. On this clone itself: The antigen is unknown. Other DNA variants within this sample encode the same CDR3.

The table came from immunoSEQ multiplex PCR; TCRdb's copy has only in-frame clones and leaves some out. The sample records roughly 250,000 clones, roughly four fifths being singletons. Whole-study results and caveats: The most relevant donor-specific Treg TCRbeta repertoire apparently came from expansion with activated donor B cells.

This clonotype originated in a human donor in good health. The specimen was CD4+ T cells from blood. The chain employs TRBV6-5 and TRBJ2-4; D possibly matches TRBD1 or TRBD2 (6 bases each). In DNA form, the CDR3 reads TGTGCCAGCAGTTGGGGGGCCGGGCGAGCCAAAAACATTCAGTACTTC. Translated, it gives CASSWGAGRAKNIQYF.